This T cell receptor beta chain is drawn from a study of brain T cells in children with intractable seizures (TCRdb year 2021). Concerning the study at large: Resected brain tissue from a few dozen pediatric epilepsy surgery cases was first screened for immune gene transcripts using a NanoString immunology panel. Among the 12 selected surgery cases, eight also had pre-surgery blood sequenced, leaving four with brain tissue only.

From a lookup of the germline V gene, CDR1 and CDR2 are SGHAT and FQNNGV. Spanning cysteine to phenylalanine, the CDR3 consists of 14 amino acids. CDR3 DNA only is kept here, 42 bases in frame from base 1. Between the V and J ends, shortened by 7 bases and 0 bases respectively, the junction contains 10 bases. The immunoSEQ assay was used to generate TCR beta chain sequences from genomic DNA. On the authors' methods: CDR3 sequences not starting with the conserved framework cysteine at position 104 were manually removed. Clonality was calculated as one minus the normalized Shannon's Diversity Index, with values ranging from 0 (maximal diversity) to 1 (oligoclonal). Chi-squared comparison-of-proportions tests were used to check whether the frequency of the same CDR3 differed between samples, for example brain versus blood. Public clonotypes were found by searching immuneACCESS, and the VDJdb browser was used to assess similarity to known antiviral clonotypes. As stored in TCRdb, this immuneACCESS dataset retains in-frame rearrangements with V and J assigned. A fraction of the clones does not appear; measured against another copy, unresolved V genes explain less than half of the discrepancy, and the remainder lacks a known reason. V, J and clone size reflect that table, while D and trimming were determined from the DNA. The table for this sample lists under 45,000 clones; around 90% of them were counted only once. Jointly, the top ten make up approximately 6% of the sample.

About this clone itself: Its antigen is currently not known. No much larger clone exists at a distance of one base, and base qualities are not known.

In the paper's terms, the time point label means: resected brain tissue, or blood drawn just prior to surgery. The surgery cases with the highest brain T cell transcript signatures were chosen for TCR beta chain sequencing of brain tissue, and also of blood when blood was available. Prior to surgery, the patients had been treated with at least one anti-epileptic drug. TCR-sequenced patients were children with drug-resistant epilepsy due to tuberous sclerosis complex, focal cortical dysplasia, Rasmussen encephalitis or hemimegalencephaly. The Monarch genomic DNA purification kit was used to extract bulk genomic DNA from unsorted brain tissue and from whole blood. Findings and caveats that apply to the study as a whole: The patients' HCMV serostatus was not known, and viral specificity was inferred solely from CDR3 sequence similarity. Because sequencing depth differed between pre- and post-surgery blood, the absence of clones from the pre-surgery sample may reflect undersampling.

The chain was built from TRBV11-2 and TRBJ1-3; possibly the D gene is TRBD1, per 5 matching bases. The sequence was obtained from a girl aged 2 to 9 with tuberous sclerosis and intractable seizures. Sequencing used peripheral blood, obtained at surgery. The nucleotide sequence is TGTGCCAGCACCCAGGGCCACTCTGGAAACACCATATATTTT. Its coded protein is CASTQGHSGNTIYF.